This T cell receptor (beta chain) is drawn from a study of T-cell reconstitution after alpha-beta-depleted transplantation in children. The TCRbeta library was prepared with unique molecular identifiers. TCRdb passed the PCR reads through MiXCR, listing each CDR3 protein once. The table has about 610,000 distinct CDR3 sequences, roughly a tenth seen once; the top ten hold around 4%. The TCR originated in a human donor who donated a stem cell graft to a child with acute myeloid leukemia. The sequencing used PBMCs from the stem cell graft donor, collected from the stem cell graft.

CDR3 bases: TGTGCCAGCGGGACAGGGGTGACCTACGAGCAGTACTTC. It yields the protein CASGTGVTYEQYF. V gene TRBV7-9 combines with J gene TRBJ2-7; TRBD1 matches 10 bases. Per the germline V gene, CDR1 is SEHNR and CDR2 is FQNEAQ (reference sequence). The junction had 3 bases not matched to a gene; V was cut back by 8 bases and J by 2 bases. The CDR3 has 13 amino acids. The variable domain in full, with the rest retrieved from reference TRBV7-9 and TRBJ2-7, is DTGVSQNPRHKITKRGQNVTFRCDPISEHNRLYWYRQTLGQGPEFLTYFQNEAQLEKSRLLSDRFSAERPKGSFSTLEIQRTEQGDSAMYLCASGTGVTYEQYFGPGTRLTVT.